The clone carrying this T cell receptor (beta chain) appeared many times. This record belongs to a study of T cells in Graves' hyperthyroidism and ophthalmopathy. TCR beta CDR3 regions were amplified from RNA transcripts. The TCR CDR3 was amplified in a first-round RT-PCR using the HTBI primer set. TCRdb reanalysed the multiplex PCR reads using MiXCR and keeps one entry per CDR3 protein. In the table there are around 290,000 distinct CDR3 sequences, approximately 12% of which are singletons. The sample was blood. The sequence was obtained from a woman aged 30 to 39 with Graves' hyperthyroidism that later progressed to Graves' ophthalmopathy.

CDR3 coding DNA: TGTGCCAGCAGCTCTGTAACAGGGGCCTCACCCCTCCACTTT. It codes for CASSSVTGASPLHF. The rearrangement links TRBV7-9 to TRBJ1-6; 7 bases agree with TRBD1. Per the germline V gene, CDR1 is SEHNR and CDR2 is FQNEAQ (reference sequence). V shed 4 bases, J shed 10 bases, and the junction held 7 bases outside the gene matches. The CDR3 runs 14 residues.